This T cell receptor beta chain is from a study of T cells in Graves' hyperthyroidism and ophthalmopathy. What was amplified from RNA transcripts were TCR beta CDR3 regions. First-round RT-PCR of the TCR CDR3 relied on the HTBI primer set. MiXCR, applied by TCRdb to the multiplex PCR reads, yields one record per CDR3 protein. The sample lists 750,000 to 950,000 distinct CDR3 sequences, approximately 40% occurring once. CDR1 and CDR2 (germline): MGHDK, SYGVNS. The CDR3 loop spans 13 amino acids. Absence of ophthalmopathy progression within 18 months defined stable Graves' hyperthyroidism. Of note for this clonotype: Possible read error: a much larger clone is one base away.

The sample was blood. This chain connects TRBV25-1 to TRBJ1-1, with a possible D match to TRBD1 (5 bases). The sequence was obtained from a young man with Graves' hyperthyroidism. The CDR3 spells CASRDGVSTEALF. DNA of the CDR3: TGCGCCAGCCGGGACGGAGTGAGCACTGAAGCTCTCTTT.